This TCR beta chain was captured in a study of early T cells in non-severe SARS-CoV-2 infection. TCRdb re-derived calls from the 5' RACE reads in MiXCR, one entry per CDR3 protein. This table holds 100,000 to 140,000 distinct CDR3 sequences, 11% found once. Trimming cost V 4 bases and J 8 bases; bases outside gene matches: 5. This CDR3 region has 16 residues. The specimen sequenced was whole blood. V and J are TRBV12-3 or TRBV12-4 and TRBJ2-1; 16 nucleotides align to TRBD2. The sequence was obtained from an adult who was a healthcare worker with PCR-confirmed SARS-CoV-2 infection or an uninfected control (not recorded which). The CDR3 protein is CASSSGLAGGRHEQFF. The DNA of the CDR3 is TGTGCCAGCAGTTCGGGACTAGCGGGAGGGCGACATGAGCAGTTCTTC.